These 19 T cell receptor beta chains share one sample of origin, sequenced in a study of immune characterization of retroperitoneal liposarcoma. TCRdb reprocessed the PCR reads with MiXCR, giving one entry per CDR3 protein. Here the sample spans approximately 7,100 distinct CDR3 sequences, just under 30% being singletons. Sequencing used blood. Source of these receptors: a male donor with retroperitoneal liposarcoma.

This CDR3 reads CASSPRGSQETQYF. The CDR3 coding sequence is TGTGCCAGCAGCCCACGAGGGTCTCAAGAGACCCAGTACTTC. The chain employs TRBV7-6 and TRBJ2-1, with a weak D call TRBD2 (5 bases). The DNA end is a closer match to TRBJ2-5, so the J assignment may be wrong. The germline V gene has CDR1 SGHVS and CDR2 FNYEAQ. There are 14 residues in the CDR3.

J is TRBJ2-5 and V is TRBV7-2; 8 nucleotides match TRBD2. The CDR3 spans 14 residues. V shed 7 bases, J shed 11 bases, and the junction held 15 bases outside the gene matches. Per the germline V gene, CDR1 is SGHTA and CDR2 is FQGNSA. CDR3 in amino acids: CASNQAGAPGEQYF. CDR3 sequence (DNA): TGTGCCAGCAACCAAGCGGGAGCTCCTGGGGAGCAGTACTTC.

By frequency in the sample, this clonotype is medium-sized (0.01 to 0.1%). The chain uses TRBV6-1 and TRBJ2-4; 7 bases are a match to TRBD1. The CDR3 is 13 amino acids. V dropped 3 bases and J dropped 4; count of bases not matched to a gene: 0. The germline gives CDR1 MNHNS, CDR2 SASEGT. The CDR3 region is CASSDRGKNIQYF. The CDR3 nucleotides are TGTGCCAGCAGTGACAGGGGGAAAAACATTCAGTACTTC.

This clonotype appeared many times. The rearrangement joins TRBV25-1 to TRBJ2-2; D perhaps matches TRBD1 (5 bases). This CDR3 is built from 19 residues. The germline V gene has CDR1 MGHDK and CDR2 SYGVNS. Trimming pared 6 bases from V and 0 bases from J, leaving 23 bases between. CDR3: CASSPRPRQPFANTGELFF. The CDR3, as DNA: TGTGCCAGCAGCCCCCGACCAAGACAGCCCTTCGCGAACACCGGGGAGCTGTTTTTT.

This clonotype was observed a few times. This chain uses TRBV27 with TRBJ2-7; D gene unclear. The CDR3 covers 14 residues. Deletions cut 5 bases from V and 2 bases from J, with 13 bases between. The germline gives CDR1 MNHEY, CDR2 SMNVEV (reference sequence). The CDR3 protein is CASSPRWGAYEQYF. The CDR3, as DNA: TGTGCCAGCAGTCCCCGGTGGGGTGCCTACGAGCAGTACTTC.

This clonotype is deemed medium-sized. This chain links TRBV2 with TRBJ2-1, with D unresolved. Trimming removed 4 bases from V and 0 bases from J, with 7 bases in between. This CDR3 comprises 14 residues. Germline V lookup: CDR1 SNHLY, CDR2 FYNNEI. The CDR3 DNA reads TGTGCCAGCAGTGGGGCCCGCTCCTACAATGAGCAGTTCTTC. Its translation is CASSGARSYNEQFF.

The V gene is TRBV7-4, the J gene TRBJ2-3, with D possibly called TRBD1 or TRBD2 (5 bases each). Germline V gene sequence: CDR1 SGHVT, CDR2 SQSDAQ. This CDR3 comprises 13 residues. Trimming left V 5 bases short and J 5 bases short, with 11 bases between. DNA of the CDR3: TGTGCCAGCAGCCTCCAGGGAGTAGATACGCAGTATTTT. This translates into CASSLQGVDTQYF. The full variable domain, rest sourced from reference TRBV7-4 and TRBJ2-3, is GAGVSQSPRYKVAKRGRDVALRCDSISGHVTLYWYRQTLGQGSEVLTYSQSDAQRDKSGRPSGRFSAERPERSVSTLKIQRTEQGDSAVYLCASSLQGVDTQYFGPGTRLTVL.

The chain joins TRBV27 to TRBJ2-5, with 7 positions matching TRBD2. The CDR3 consists of 16 residues. With V trimmed by 5 bases and J by 5 bases, 14 bases remained unmatched. The germline V gene has CDR1 MNHEY and CDR2 SMNVEV (reference sequence). CDR3 amino acids: CASSPTFGGWLETQYF. The CDR3 region has the DNA TGTGCCAGCAGTCCCACCTTCGGGGGGTGGCTGGAGACCCAGTACTTC.

This clonotype was detected only a few times. The V gene is TRBV6-6, the J gene TRBJ1-3; no definite D call. There are 16 residues in the CDR3. Germline assignment: CDR1 MNHNY and CDR2 SVGAGI (reference sequence). V was pared by 8 bases and J by 3 bases, with 20 bases between. CDR3 sequence (DNA): TGTGCCAGCCGGGATTCGGGTTTAAGTTATGGAAACACCATATATTTT. This gives the protein CASRDSGLSYGNTIYF.

At least ten counts were recorded for this clonotype. The chain employs TRBV6-1 and TRBJ2-2, with D possibly TRBD1 on 6 matching bases. The CDR3 totals 14 residues. The V gene's germline CDR1 is MNHNS and CDR2 SASEGT. The V end was cut by 5 bases, the J end by 4 bases, with 11 bases between. The CDR3 spells CASSQTRGTGELFF. The DNA for the CDR3 is TGTGCCAGCAGTCAAACCAGGGGCACCGGGGAGCTGTTTTTT.

The chain carries TRBV10-2 and TRBJ2-3; TRBD2 aligns across 10 bases. This CDR3 spans 16 amino acids. With 5 bases clipped from V and 4 bases from J, the junction kept 9 bases outside the gene matches. Germline loops: CDR1 WSHSY, CDR2 SAAADI. The DNA for the CDR3 is TGCGCCAGCAGTCTATCCCTAGCGGGAGCCCCAGATACGCAGTATTTT. This encodes CASSLSLAGAPDTQYF.

The CDR3 reads CASSRGLAELRETQYF. In nucleotides, the CDR3 is TGTGCCAGCAGCCGGGGACTAGCGGAGTTAAGGGAGACCCAGTACTTC. J is TRBJ2-5 and V is TRBV3-1, with 11 positions matching TRBD2. The trim removed 4 bases at V and 5 bases at J, leaving 9 bases unmatched. There are 16 residues in the CDR3. CDR1 and CDR2 from the germline V gene are LGHDT and YNNKEL (reference sequence).

There are many counts of this clonotype. The genes are TRBV7-8 and TRBJ2-5; D gene ambiguous. With the DNA end fitting TRBJ2-7 better, the J assignment may be wrong. The CDR3 contains 15 residues. Germline assignment: CDR1 SGHVS and CDR2 FQNEAQ. CDR3 amino acids: CASSLATPEKGEQYF. The CDR3 nucleotides read TGTGCCAGCAGCTTAGCTACCCCCGAGAAGGGCGAGCAGTACTTC.

The rearrangement joins TRBV6-1 to TRBJ2-5; TRBD1 matches 7 bases. The DNA matches TRBJ2-7 better at its end, which makes the J call doubtful. CDR3 length: 14 amino acids. The germline V gene encodes CDR1 MNHNS and CDR2 SASEGT. In DNA form, the CDR3 reads TGTGCCAGCAGATCCGACAGGGCGACCTACGAGCAGTACTTC. Translated, it gives CASRSDRATYEQYF.

The chain combines TRBV5-1 with TRBJ2-5; TRBD1 agrees at 8 bases. The end of the DNA fits TRBJ2-7 better, so the J call may be wrong. There are 16 residues in the CDR3. The V gene's germline CDR1 is SGHRS and CDR2 YFSETQ. In DNA form, the CDR3 reads TGCGCCAGCAGCTACGAATGGGACAGGCGATCCTACGAGCAGTACTTC. As protein: CASSYEWDRRSYEQYF.

The chain links TRBV27 to TRBJ1-6; D is undetermined. Germline loops: CDR1 MNHEY, CDR2 SMNVEV (reference sequence). V was cut by 5 bases and J by 8 bases, with 16 bases left in between. The CDR3 consists of 15 residues. CDR3 region: CASSPTTTLDSPLHF. The CDR3 nucleotides read TGTGCCAGCAGTCCAACCACGACCTTGGATTCACCCCTCCACTTT.

This chain joins TRBV6-1 and TRBJ2-3, with 7 bases that match TRBD1. Germline CDR1 and CDR2: MNHNS and SASEGT. The CDR3 is made up of 16 amino acids. V shed 1 base, J shed 6 bases, and the junction held 10 bases outside the gene matches. The CDR3 nucleotides are TGTGCCAGCAGTGAAGGGTGGACAGGACGGAGGGATACGCAGTATTTT. This encodes CASSEGWTGRRDTQYF.

The V gene is TRBV7-4, the J gene TRBJ2-5; tentatively, D is TRBD1 (6 bases). Matching the DNA end better, TRBJ2-1 makes the J call doubtful. Germline CDR1 is SGHVT and CDR2 is SQSDAQ. CDR3 size: 14 residues. Here the CDR3 reads CASSSAGVRETQFF. CDR3 bases: TGTGCCAGCAGCTCGGCAGGGGTGCGCGAGACCCAGTTCTTC.

V and J are TRBV6-6 and TRBJ2-1, with 10 bases matching TRBD1. Germline trimming cut 5 bases from V and 15 bases from J; bases unmatched to any gene: 10. The CDR3 is made up of 13 amino acids. CDR1 MNHNY and CDR2 SVGAGI come from the germline V gene (reference sequence). CDR3 bases: TGTGCCAGCAGTGGAGAGTTCCGGGACAGGGGGTTCTTC. The encoded protein is CASSGEFRDRGFF.